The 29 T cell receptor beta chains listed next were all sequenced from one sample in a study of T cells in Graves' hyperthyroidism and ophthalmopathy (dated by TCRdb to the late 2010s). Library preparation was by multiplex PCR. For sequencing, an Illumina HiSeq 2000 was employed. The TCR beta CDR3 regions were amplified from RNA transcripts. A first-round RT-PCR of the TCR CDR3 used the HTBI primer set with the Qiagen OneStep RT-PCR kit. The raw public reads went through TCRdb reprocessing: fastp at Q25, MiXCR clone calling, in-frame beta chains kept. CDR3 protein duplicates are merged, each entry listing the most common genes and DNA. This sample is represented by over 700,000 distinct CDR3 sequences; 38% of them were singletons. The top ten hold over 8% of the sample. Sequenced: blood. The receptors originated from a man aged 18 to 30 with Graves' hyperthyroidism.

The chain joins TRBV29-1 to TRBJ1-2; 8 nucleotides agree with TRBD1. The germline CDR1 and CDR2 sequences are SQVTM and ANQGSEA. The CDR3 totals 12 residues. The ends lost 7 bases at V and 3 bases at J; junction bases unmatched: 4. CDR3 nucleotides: TGCAGCGCGCAGGGGGCTGACTATGGCTACACCTTC. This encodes CSAQGADYGYTF.

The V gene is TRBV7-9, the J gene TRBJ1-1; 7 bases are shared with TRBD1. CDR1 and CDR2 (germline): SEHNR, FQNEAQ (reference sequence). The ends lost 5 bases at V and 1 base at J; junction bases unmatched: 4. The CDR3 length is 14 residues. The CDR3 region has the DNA TGTGCCAGCAGCCAGCAGGGGGAGAACACTGAAGCTTTCTTT. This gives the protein CASSQQGENTEAFF.

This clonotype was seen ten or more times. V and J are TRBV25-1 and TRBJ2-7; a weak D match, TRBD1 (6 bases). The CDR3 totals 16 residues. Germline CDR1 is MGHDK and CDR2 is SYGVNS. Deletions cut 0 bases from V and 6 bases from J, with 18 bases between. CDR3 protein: CASSEYFRGADSEQYF. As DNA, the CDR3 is TGTGCCAGCAGTGAATATTTCAGGGGCGCTGACTCCGAGCAGTACTTC.

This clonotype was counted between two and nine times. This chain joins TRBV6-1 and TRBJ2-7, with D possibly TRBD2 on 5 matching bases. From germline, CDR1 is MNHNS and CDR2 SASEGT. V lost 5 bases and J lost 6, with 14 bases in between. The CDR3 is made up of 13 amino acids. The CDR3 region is CASSSSRRAEQYF. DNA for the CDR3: TGTGCCAGCAGTTCCTCCCGGCGGGCCGAGCAGTACTTC.

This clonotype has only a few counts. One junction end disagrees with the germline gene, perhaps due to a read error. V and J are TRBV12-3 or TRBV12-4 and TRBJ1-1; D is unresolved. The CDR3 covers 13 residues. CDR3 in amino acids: CASNLEMTPEAFF. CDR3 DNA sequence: TGTGCCAGCAATTTAGAGATGACACCCGAAGCTTTCTTT.

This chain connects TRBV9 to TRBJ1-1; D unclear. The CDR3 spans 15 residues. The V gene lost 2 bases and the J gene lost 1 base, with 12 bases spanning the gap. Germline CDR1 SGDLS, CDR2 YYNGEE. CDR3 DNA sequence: TGTGCCAGCAGCGTCAATTCATTAGGGAACACTGAAGCTTTCTTT. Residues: CASSVNSLGNTEAFF.

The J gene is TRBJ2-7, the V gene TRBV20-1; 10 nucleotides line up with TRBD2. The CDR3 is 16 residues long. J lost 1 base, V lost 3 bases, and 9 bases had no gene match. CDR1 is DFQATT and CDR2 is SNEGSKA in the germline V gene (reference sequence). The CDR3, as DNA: TGCAGTGCTAGCCAAGCGGGAGGGCCATTGTCCTACGAGCAGTACTTC. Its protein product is CSASQAGGPLSYEQYF.

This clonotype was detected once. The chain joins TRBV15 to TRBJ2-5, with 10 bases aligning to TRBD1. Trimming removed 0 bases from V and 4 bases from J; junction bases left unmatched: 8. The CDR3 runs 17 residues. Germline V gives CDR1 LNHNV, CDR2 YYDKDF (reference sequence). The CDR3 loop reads CATSRDLGQGGRETQYF. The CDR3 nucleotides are TGTGCCACCAGCAGAGATCTCGGACAGGGGGGCAGAGAGACCCAGTACTTC. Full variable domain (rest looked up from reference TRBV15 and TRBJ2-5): DAMVIQNPRYQVTQFGKPVTLSCSQTLNHNVMYWYQQKSSQAPKLLFHYYDKDFNNEADTPDNFQSRRPNTSFCFLDIRSPGLGDTAMYLCATSRDLGQGGRETQYFGPGTRLLVL.

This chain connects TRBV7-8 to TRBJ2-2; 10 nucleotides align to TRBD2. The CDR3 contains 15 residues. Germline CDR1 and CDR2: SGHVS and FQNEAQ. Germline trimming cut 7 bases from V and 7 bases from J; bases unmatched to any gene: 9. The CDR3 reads CASTPERGGFGELFF. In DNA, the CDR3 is TGTGCCAGCACCCCAGAGCGGGGGGGCTTCGGGGAGCTGTTTTTT.

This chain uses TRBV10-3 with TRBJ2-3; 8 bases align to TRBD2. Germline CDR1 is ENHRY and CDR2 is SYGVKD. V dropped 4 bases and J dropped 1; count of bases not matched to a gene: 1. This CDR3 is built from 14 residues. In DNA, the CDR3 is TGTGCCATCAGTGTTAGCGGGGGCACAGATACGCAGTATTTT. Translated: CAISVSGGTDTQYF.

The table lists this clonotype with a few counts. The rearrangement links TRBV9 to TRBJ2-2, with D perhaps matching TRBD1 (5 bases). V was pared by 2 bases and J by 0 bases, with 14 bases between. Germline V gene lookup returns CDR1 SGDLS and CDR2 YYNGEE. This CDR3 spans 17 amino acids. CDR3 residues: CASSVHHDSPNTGELFF. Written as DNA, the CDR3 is TGTGCCAGCAGCGTCCACCACGACAGCCCGAACACCGGGGAGCTGTTTTTT.

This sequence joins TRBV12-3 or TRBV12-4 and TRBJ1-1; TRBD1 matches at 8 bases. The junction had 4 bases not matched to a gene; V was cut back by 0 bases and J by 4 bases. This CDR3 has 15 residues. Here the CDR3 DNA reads TGTGCCAGCAGTTTAGCGCTCGGACAGGGCACTGAAGCTTTCTTT. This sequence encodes CASSLALGQGTEAFF.

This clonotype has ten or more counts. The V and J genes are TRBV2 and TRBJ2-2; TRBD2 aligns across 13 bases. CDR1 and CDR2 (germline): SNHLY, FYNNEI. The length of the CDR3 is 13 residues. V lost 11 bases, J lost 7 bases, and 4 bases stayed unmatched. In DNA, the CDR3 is TGTGCCGCGGGGACTAGCGGGGTCGGGGAGCTGTTTTTT. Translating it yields CAAGTSGVGELFF.

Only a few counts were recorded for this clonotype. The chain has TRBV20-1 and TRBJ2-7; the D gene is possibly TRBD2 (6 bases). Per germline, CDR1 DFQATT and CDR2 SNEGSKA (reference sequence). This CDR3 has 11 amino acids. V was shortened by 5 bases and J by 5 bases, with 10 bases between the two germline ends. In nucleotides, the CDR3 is TGCAGTGCTCCTTGGGGGGACGAGCAGTACTTC. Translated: CSAPWGDEQYF.

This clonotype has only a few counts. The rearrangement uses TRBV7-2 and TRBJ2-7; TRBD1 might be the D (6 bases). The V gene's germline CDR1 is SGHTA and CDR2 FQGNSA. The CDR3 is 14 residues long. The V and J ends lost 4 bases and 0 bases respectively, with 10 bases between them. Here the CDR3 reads CASSSQGNSYEQYF. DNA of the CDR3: TGTGCCAGCAGCTCACAGGGTAACTCCTACGAGCAGTACTTC.

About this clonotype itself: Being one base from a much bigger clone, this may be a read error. CDR3 sequence reads: CASKSVQAPTGELFF. The CDR3 nucleotides are TGTGCCAGCAAGTCAGTACAGGCCCCCACCGGGGAGCTGTTTTTT. The chain links TRBV2 to TRBJ2-2; D is possibly TRBD1 (5 bases). Germline lookup yields CDR1 SNHLY and CDR2 FYNNEI. The CDR3 is made up of 15 amino acids. V was cut by 7 bases and J by 4 bases, with 16 bases left in between.

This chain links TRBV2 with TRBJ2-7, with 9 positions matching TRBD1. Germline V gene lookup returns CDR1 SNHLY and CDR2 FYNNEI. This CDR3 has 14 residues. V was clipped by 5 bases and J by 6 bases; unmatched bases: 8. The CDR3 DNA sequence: TGTGCCAGCAGTTCCTTCGGGACAGGGAGCGAGCAGTACTTC. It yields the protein CASSSFGTGSEQYF.

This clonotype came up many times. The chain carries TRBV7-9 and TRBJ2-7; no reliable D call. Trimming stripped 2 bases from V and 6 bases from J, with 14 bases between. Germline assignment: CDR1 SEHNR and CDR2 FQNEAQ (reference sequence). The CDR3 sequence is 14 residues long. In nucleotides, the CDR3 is TGTGCCAGCAGCTTATACCACAGTCCCTCCGAGCAGTACTTC. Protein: CASSLYHSPSEQYF.

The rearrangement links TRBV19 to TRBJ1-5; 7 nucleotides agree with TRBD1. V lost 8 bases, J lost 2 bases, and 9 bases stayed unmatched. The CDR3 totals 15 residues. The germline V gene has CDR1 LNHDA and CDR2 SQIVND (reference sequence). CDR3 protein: CASASSGTGNQPQHF. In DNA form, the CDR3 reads TGTGCCAGTGCTAGTTCCGGGACAGGCAATCAGCCCCAGCATTTT.

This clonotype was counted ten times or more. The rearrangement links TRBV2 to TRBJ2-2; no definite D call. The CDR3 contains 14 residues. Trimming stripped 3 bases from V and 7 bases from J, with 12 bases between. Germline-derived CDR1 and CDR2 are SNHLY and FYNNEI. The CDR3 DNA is TGTGCCAGCAGTGATCTGGCAGTAGACGGGGAGCTGTTTTTT. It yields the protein CASSDLAVDGELFF.

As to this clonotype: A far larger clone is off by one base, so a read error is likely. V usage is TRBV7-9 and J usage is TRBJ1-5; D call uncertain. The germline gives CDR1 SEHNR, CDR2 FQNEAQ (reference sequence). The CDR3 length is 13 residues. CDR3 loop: CASSLGANQPRHF. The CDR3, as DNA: TGTGCCAGCAGCTTAGGGGCCAATCAGCCCCGGCATTTT.

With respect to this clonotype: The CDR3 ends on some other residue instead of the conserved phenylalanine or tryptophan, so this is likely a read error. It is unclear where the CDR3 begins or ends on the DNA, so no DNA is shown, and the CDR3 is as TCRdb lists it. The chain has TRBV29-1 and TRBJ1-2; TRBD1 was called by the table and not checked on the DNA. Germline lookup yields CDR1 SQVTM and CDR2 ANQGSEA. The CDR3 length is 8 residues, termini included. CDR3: CSAARDTY.

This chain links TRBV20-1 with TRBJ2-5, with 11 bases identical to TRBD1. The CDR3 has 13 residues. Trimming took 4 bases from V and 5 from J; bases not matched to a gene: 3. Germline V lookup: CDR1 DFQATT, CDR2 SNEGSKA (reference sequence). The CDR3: CSATGQGGETQYF. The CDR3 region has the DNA TGCAGTGCTACGGGACAGGGGGGGGAGACCCAGTACTTC.

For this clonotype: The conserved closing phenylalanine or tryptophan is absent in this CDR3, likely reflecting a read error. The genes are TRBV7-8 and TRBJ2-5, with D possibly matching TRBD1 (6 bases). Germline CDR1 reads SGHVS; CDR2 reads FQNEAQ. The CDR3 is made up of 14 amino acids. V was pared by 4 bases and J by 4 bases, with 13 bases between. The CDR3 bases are TGTGCCAGCAGCTCCCACAGGGTAATAGAGACCCAGTACTTA. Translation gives CASSSHRVIETQYL.

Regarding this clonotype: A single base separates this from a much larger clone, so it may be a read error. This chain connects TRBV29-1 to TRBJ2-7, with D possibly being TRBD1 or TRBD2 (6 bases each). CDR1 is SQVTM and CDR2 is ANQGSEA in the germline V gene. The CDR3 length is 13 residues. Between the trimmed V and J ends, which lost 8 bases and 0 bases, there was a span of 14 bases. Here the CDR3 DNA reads TGCAGCCCGTACCGGGGGCCCTCCTACGAGCAGTACTTC. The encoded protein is CSPYRGPSYEQYF.

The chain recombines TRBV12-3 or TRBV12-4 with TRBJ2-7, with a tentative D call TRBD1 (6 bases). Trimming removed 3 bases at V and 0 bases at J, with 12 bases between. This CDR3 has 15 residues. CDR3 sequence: CASSLAGALSYEQYF. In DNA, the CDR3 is TGTGCCAGCAGTTTGGCAGGGGCCCTCTCCTACGAGCAGTACTTC.

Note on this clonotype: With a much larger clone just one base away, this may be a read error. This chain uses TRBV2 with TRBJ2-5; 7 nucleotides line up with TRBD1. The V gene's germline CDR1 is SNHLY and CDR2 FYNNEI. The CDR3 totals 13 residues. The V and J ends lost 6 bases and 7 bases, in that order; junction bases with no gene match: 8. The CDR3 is CASSRTGGPTQYF. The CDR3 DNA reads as TGTGCCAGCAGCCGGACAGGTGGACCGACCCAGTACTTC.

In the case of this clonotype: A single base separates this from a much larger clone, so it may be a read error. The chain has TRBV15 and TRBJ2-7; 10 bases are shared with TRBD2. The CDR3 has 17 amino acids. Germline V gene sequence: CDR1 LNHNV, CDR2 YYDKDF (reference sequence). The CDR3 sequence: CAASRDPLAGVEYEQYF. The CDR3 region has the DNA TGTGCCGCCAGCAGAGACCCCCTAGCGGGAGTGGAGTACGAGCAGTACTTC.

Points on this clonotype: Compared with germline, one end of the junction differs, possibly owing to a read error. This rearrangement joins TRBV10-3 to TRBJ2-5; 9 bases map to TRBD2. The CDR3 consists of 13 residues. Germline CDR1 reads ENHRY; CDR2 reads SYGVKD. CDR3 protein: CASTLRREGTRYF. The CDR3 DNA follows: TGTGCCAGCACCCTCAGGCGGGAGGGGACCCGGTACTTC.